The source of this T cell receptor (beta chain) is a study of breast tumors, draining lymph nodes, adjacent tissues. Trimming took off 3 bases at V and 2 bases at J, with 14 bases between the two ends. CDR3 size: 16 residues. The germline V gene has CDR1 GTSNPN and CDR2 SVGIG (reference sequence). TCRdb re-derived calls from the multiplex PCR reads in MiXCR, one entry per CDR3 protein. The repertoire holds around 19,000 distinct CDR3 sequences, with more than 25% as singletons. J is TRBJ1-6 and V is TRBV30, with D possibly matching TRBD1 (6 bases). The specimen sequenced was breast tumor tissue. The sequence derives from a female donor with breast cancer. Some clones in this sample may be carry-over from other donors' samples. As DNA, the CDR3 is TGTGCCTGGAGCCCAGGGGCAAAAGCCTATAATTCACCCCTCCACTTT. Encoded protein: CAWSPGAKAYNSPLHF.